This TCR beta chain came from a study of blood T cells in healthy people across ages. General observations from the study: Naive T cell percentage showed a strong correlation with TCR beta diversity.

Next came a second PCR, run for about 7 to 12 cycles, which used a sample-barcoded 5' primer along with a J-beta primer mix. Each TCR beta cDNA got a 12-nucleotide random molecular identifier. TCRdb used MiXCR to reprocess the 5' RACE reads, holding one entry per CDR3 protein. This sample has approximately 900,000 distinct CDR3 sequences, with roughly 43% found just once. The CDR3 loop spans 15 amino acids. Germline V CDR1 and CDR2: MNHEY, SVGEGT. V lost 2 bases to trimming and J lost 2 bases, with 12 bases between them. To note about this clonotype: The antigen remains undetermined.

This receptor was obtained from a man aged 25 to 40 in good health. The material sequenced was blood. The rearrangement links TRBV6-2 or TRBV6-3 to TRBJ2-5; perhaps TRBD2 as D (7 bases). This CDR3 reads CASSYGRGLQETQYF. The DNA of the CDR3 is TGTGCCAGCAGTTACGGGCGGGGGCTACAAGAGACCCAGTACTTC.